The sequence of this T cell receptor beta chain was determined in a study of blood T cell repertoires in COVID-19. This CDR3 is 14 amino acids long. V dropped 5 bases and J dropped 7; count of bases not matched to a gene: 7. From germline, CDR1 is SGHRS and CDR2 YFSETQ. The method was immunoSEQ multiplex PCR; TCRdb's version includes in-frame clones alone and lacks a portion of them. The sample has about 240,000 clones, around 86% seen once. The chain recombines TRBV5-1 with TRBJ1-5; 9 bases fit TRBD1. The material sequenced was peripheral blood. The TCR comes from an elderly man with acute or convalescent COVID-19. This CDR3 reads CASSLTGGDQPQHF. For the CDR3, the DNA is TGCGCCAGCAGTCTGACAGGGGGGGACCAGCCCCAGCATTTT.